This is a list of T cell receptor beta chains from one sample in a study of T cell responses to AZD1222 COVID-19 vaccine. Measured with immunoSEQ multiplex PCR; TCRdb has only the in-frame clones, and not every one. The table records approximately 110,000 clones, around 85% of them present only once. This material consisted of peripheral blood, taken 28 days after the second AZD1222 dose. The receptors stem from an adult who received the AZD1222 COVID-19 vaccine. Both conserved end residues are part of each CDR3. Each record gives: J gene, clone size, V gene, D gene, CDR3 protein, CDR3 DNA. A D gene is named only where the DNA matches it firmly. Clone size is shown for a subset of rows, as once, few, many or a class of expanded clone.

j_gene: TRBJ1-1; abundance: -; v_gene: TRBV3-1/TRBV3-2; d_gene: -; CDR3aa: CATTLGGKTEAFF; CDR3nt: TGTGCCACTACCTTGGGGGGTAAAACTGAAGCTTTCTTT
j_gene: TRBJ2-7; abundance: -; v_gene: TRBV4-2; d_gene: -; CDR3aa: CASSQDLSAGSPYEQYF; CDR3nt: TGTGCCAGCAGCCAAGATTTGTCTGCGGGGTCCCCCTACGAGCAGTACTTC
j_gene: TRBJ2-3; abundance: -; v_gene: TRBV11-2; d_gene: -; CDR3aa: CASSLGVGTDTQYF; CDR3nt: TGTGCCAGCAGCTTAGGAGTTGGGACAGATACGCAGTATTTT
j_gene: TRBJ2-1; abundance: -; v_gene: TRBV11-3; d_gene: -; CDR3aa: CASSPGGLTLYNEQFF; CDR3nt: TGTGCCAGCAGCCCAGGGGGACTTACCCTTTACAATGAGCAGTTCTTC
j_gene: TRBJ2-1; abundance: -; v_gene: TRBV20-1; d_gene: -; CDR3aa: CSARDSLEQFF; CDR3nt: TGCAGTGCTAGGGATAGTTTGGAGCAGTTCTTC
j_gene: TRBJ2-3; abundance: -; v_gene: TRBV2; d_gene: TRBD2; CDR3aa: CASRESGGTDTQYF; CDR3nt: TGTGCCAGCAGGGAAAGCGGGGGTACAGATACGCAGTATTTT
j_gene: TRBJ1-2; abundance: -; v_gene: TRBV6-5; d_gene: -; CDR3aa: CASSRETGGYTF; CDR3nt: TGTGCCAGCAGTCGAGAGACGGGGGGCTACACCTTC
j_gene: TRBJ2-7; abundance: -; v_gene: TRBV4-1; d_gene: TRBD2; CDR3aa: CASSHTSGGYEQYF; CDR3nt: TGCGCCAGCAGCCATACTAGCGGGGGCTACGAGCAGTACTTC
j_gene: TRBJ1-5; abundance: -; v_gene: TRBV5-4; d_gene: -; CDR3aa: CASSSGGGQPQHF; CDR3nt: TGTGCCAGCAGCTCCGGAGGGGGTCAGCCCCAGCATTTT
j_gene: TRBJ1-6; abundance: -; v_gene: TRBV5-1; d_gene: TRBD1; CDR3aa: CASSSGQDGSPLHF; CDR3nt: TGCGCCAGCAGCTCGGGACAGGACGGTTCACCCCTCCACTTT
j_gene: TRBJ1-6; abundance: -; v_gene: TRBV7-6; d_gene: TRBD1; CDR3aa: CASSPRTPDRAGYNSPLHF; CDR3nt: TGTGCCAGCAGCCCCCGAACACCGGACAGGGCGGGTTATAATTCACCCCTCCACTTT
j_gene: TRBJ1-2; abundance: -; v_gene: TRBV12-2; d_gene: -; CDR3aa: CASRRPRAPNYGYTF; CDR3nt: TGTGCAAGTCGCAGACCCAGGGCCCCTAACTATGGCTACACCTTC
j_gene: TRBJ1-1; abundance: -; v_gene: TRBV5-1; d_gene: -; CDR3aa: CASSLAGTMGTEAFF; CDR3nt: TGCGCCAGCAGCTTGGCGGGGACCATGGGGACTGAAGCTTTCTTT
j_gene: TRBJ1-4; abundance: -; v_gene: TRBV5-6; d_gene: TRBD1; CDR3aa: CASSLIRGQGPEKLFF; CDR3nt: TGTGCCAGCAGCTTGATTCGGGGACAGGGGCCTGAAAAACTGTTTTTT
j_gene: TRBJ2-1; abundance: once; v_gene: TRBV7-3; d_gene: TRBD1; CDR3aa: CASSSQGTYNEQFF; CDR3nt: TGTGCCAGCAGCTCACAGGGGACCTACAATGAGCAGTTCTTC
j_gene: TRBJ1-2; abundance: -; v_gene: TRBV7-9; d_gene: TRBD1; CDR3aa: CASSTRQGSGYTF; CDR3nt: TGTGCCAGCAGCACCAGACAGGGGTCAGGCTACACCTTC
j_gene: TRBJ2-2; abundance: -; v_gene: TRBV10-3; d_gene: TRBD2; CDR3aa: CAISEWGGKPNTGELFF; CDR3nt: TGTGCCATCAGTGAGTGGGGGGGGAAACCGAACACCGGGGAGCTGTTTTTT
j_gene: TRBJ1-1; abundance: -; v_gene: TRBV29-1; d_gene: -; CDR3aa: CSVEGAVVNTEAFF; CDR3nt: TGCAGCGTTGAAGGGGCAGTCGTTAACACTGAAGCTTTCTTT
j_gene: TRBJ2-3; abundance: -; v_gene: TRBV10-3; d_gene: TRBD1; CDR3aa: CAVQGGTDTQYF; CDR3nt: TGTGCCGTACAGGGGGGCACAGATACGCAGTATTTT
j_gene: TRBJ2-1; abundance: -; v_gene: TRBV6-6; d_gene: -; CDR3aa: CASSPYSGAFGEQFF; CDR3nt: TGTGCCAGCAGTCCTTATTCAGGGGCTTTTGGTGAGCAGTTCTTC
j_gene: TRBJ1-4; abundance: few; v_gene: TRBV7-9; d_gene: TRBD1; CDR3aa: CASSVSGTGSEKLFF; CDR3nt: TGTGCCAGCAGCGTCTCCGGGACAGGGAGTGAAAAACTGTTTTTT
j_gene: TRBJ1-1; abundance: -; v_gene: TRBV28; d_gene: -; CDR3aa: CASSTGRPGHTEAFF; CDR3nt: TGTGCCAGCAGCACCGGCCGGCCGGGTCACACTGAAGCTTTCTTT
j_gene: TRBJ2-3; abundance: -; v_gene: TRBV7-2; d_gene: -; CDR3aa: CASSLVGGSTDTQYF; CDR3nt: TGTGCCAGCAGCTTAGTGGGTGGGAGCACAGATACGCAGTATTTT
j_gene: TRBJ1-2; abundance: -; v_gene: TRBV19; d_gene: -; CDR3aa: CASSLQGRNYGYTF; CDR3nt: TGTGCCAGTAGTCTCCAGGGACGGAACTATGGCTACACCTTC
j_gene: TRBJ1-4; abundance: -; v_gene: TRBV9; d_gene: -; CDR3aa: CASSDPTGTNEKLFF; CDR3nt: TGTGCCAGCAGCGACCCGACAGGCACTAATGAAAAACTGTTTTTT
j_gene: TRBJ1-2; abundance: -; v_gene: TRBV15; d_gene: TRBD1; CDR3aa: CATSRDLTGAYGYTF; CDR3nt: TGTGCCACCAGCAGAGATTTGACAGGGGCTTATGGCTACACCTTC
j_gene: TRBJ1-5; abundance: -; v_gene: TRBV2; d_gene: -; CDR3aa: CASRVGGHQPQHF; CDR3nt: TGTGCCAGCAGGGTCGGAGGCCATCAGCCCCAGCATTTT
j_gene: TRBJ2-3; abundance: -; v_gene: TRBV5-8; d_gene: -; CDR3aa: CASSLGVADTQYF; CDR3nt: TGTGCCAGCAGCTTGGGGGTCGCAGATACGCAGTATTTT
j_gene: TRBJ2-5; abundance: once; v_gene: TRBV5-1; d_gene: TRBD2; CDR3aa: CASSPGLVGAQETQYF; CDR3nt: TGCGCCAGCAGCCCCGGACTAGTAGGGGCCCAAGAGACCCAGTACTTC
j_gene: TRBJ2-5; abundance: -; v_gene: TRBV5-1; d_gene: -; CDR3aa: CASSLVPGVQETQYF; CDR3nt: TGCGCCAGCAGCTTGGTCCCGGGAGTCCAAGAGACCCAGTACTTC
j_gene: TRBJ2-1; abundance: -; v_gene: TRBV6-4; d_gene: -; CDR3aa: CASKAEAYNEQFF; CDR3nt: TGTGCCAGCAAGGCCGAAGCTTACAATGAGCAGTTCTTC
j_gene: TRBJ1-1; abundance: -; v_gene: TRBV18; d_gene: TRBD1; CDR3aa: CASSPRDRVNTEAFF; CDR3nt: TGTGCCAGCTCACCACGAGACAGGGTGAACACTGAAGCTTTCTTT
j_gene: TRBJ2-2; abundance: -; v_gene: TRBV5-1; d_gene: -; CDR3aa: CASNPGHDTGELFF; CDR3nt: TGCGCCAGCAACCCTGGACACGACACCGGGGAGCTGTTTTTT
j_gene: TRBJ2-6; abundance: -; v_gene: TRBV6-5; d_gene: -; CDR3aa: CASTDIRSGANVLTF; CDR3nt: TGTGCCAGCACCGATATCCGGTCCGGGGCCAACGTCCTGACTTTC
j_gene: TRBJ1-2; abundance: -; v_gene: TRBV10-1; d_gene: -; CDR3aa: CASSEAGPHYGYTF; CDR3nt: TGCGCCAGCAGTGAGGCAGGGCCCCACTATGGCTACACCTTC
j_gene: TRBJ1-3; abundance: -; v_gene: TRBV9; d_gene: -; CDR3aa: CASSAGARGADTIYF; CDR3nt: TGTGCCAGCAGCGCAGGGGCACGGGGGGCGGACACCATATATTTT
j_gene: TRBJ2-7; abundance: -; v_gene: TRBV2; d_gene: -; CDR3aa: CAIGPRNYEQYF; CDR3nt: TGTGCCATCGGTCCACGGAACTACGAGCAGTACTTC
j_gene: TRBJ2-1; abundance: -; v_gene: TRBV7-8; d_gene: TRBD1; CDR3aa: CASSLALGQRAYNEQFF; CDR3nt: TGTGCCAGCAGCTTAGCGTTGGGACAGCGCGCCTACAATGAGCAGTTCTTC
j_gene: TRBJ2-1; abundance: -; v_gene: TRBV7-3; d_gene: -; CDR3aa: CASSTTDAWGNEQFF; CDR3nt: TGTGCCAGCAGCACCACGGACGCGTGGGGGAATGAGCAGTTCTTC
j_gene: TRBJ1-3; abundance: -; v_gene: TRBV11-2; d_gene: TRBD1; CDR3aa: CASSQFGQGARNTIYF; CDR3nt: TGTGCCAGCAGCCAATTCGGACAGGGGGCAAGAAACACCATATATTTT
j_gene: TRBJ1-6; abundance: -; v_gene: TRBV7-6; d_gene: -; CDR3aa: CASSLQGNNSPLHF; CDR3nt: TGTGCCAGCAGCCTACAGGGTAACAATTCACCCCTCCACTTT
j_gene: TRBJ2-5; abundance: once; v_gene: TRBV29-1; d_gene: -; CDR3aa: CSVESGQETQYF; CDR3nt: TGCAGCGTTGAGAGCGGGCAAGAGACCCAGTACTTC
j_gene: TRBJ2-3; abundance: -; v_gene: TRBV6-5; d_gene: TRBD1; CDR3aa: CASRNRGSADTQYF; CDR3nt: TGTGCCAGCAGAAACAGGGGTAGCGCAGATACGCAGTATTTT
j_gene: TRBJ1-1; abundance: -; v_gene: TRBV18; d_gene: TRBD1; CDR3aa: CASSDRAGNTEAFF; CDR3nt: TGTGCCAGCTCAGACAGGGCGGGAAACACTGAAGCTTTCTTT
j_gene: TRBJ2-1; abundance: -; v_gene: TRBV4-3; d_gene: TRBD2; CDR3aa: CASSPGGFSNEQFF; CDR3nt: TGCGCCAGCAGCCCGGGGGGGTTTTCCAATGAGCAGTTCTTC